This note documents a single T cell receptor beta chain sequence. What it binds is unknown. The germline gene is not matched at one end of the junction; a read error may be the cause. A modified ARM-PCR protocol with three rounds of nested PCR amplified TCRbeta. TCRdb analysed the multiplex PCR reads with MiXCR anew, one entry per CDR3 protein. The table lists tens of thousands of distinct CDR3 sequences, around 86% of them singletons. The CDR3 is 13 amino acids. Germline assignment: CDR1 SQVTM and CDR2 ANQGSEA. These data are taken from a study of tumor and adjacent non-tumor tissue in lung cancer. Study-wide findings and caveats: Patients with more diverse tumor TCRs had worse survival.

No cell sorting was done before RNA was extracted from the tissue. The TCR was taken from a woman aged 45-65 years with non-small cell lung cancer. The sequenced sample consisted of lung tumor tissue. The chain uses TRBV29-1 and TRBJ1-3; D ambiguous. The DNA for the CDR3 is TGTAGCGTCTGGACTGACTCTGGAGACACCAAATATTTT. It specifies CSVWTDSGDTKYF.